This T cell receptor (beta chain) emerged from a study of T cells in women clearing cervical HPV infection. Study background: For cases, blood was sampled a median about 150 days after lesion detection, interquartile range roughly 90 to 230 days.

Looked up from germline, CDR1 is DFQATT and CDR2 is SNEGSKA (reference sequence). The CDR3 spans 14 residues. The V gene end was trimmed by 3 bases and the J gene end by 3 bases; junction bases not matched to a gene: 4. Details on this clone: Antigen unknown. The read finishes 3 residues shy of the CDR3 end, and the germline J gene is used to complete it.

Whole-study results and caveats: Unknown T-cell numbers per sample may underlie the richness differences.

Data came from immunoSEQ multiplex PCR; TCRdb stores just in-frame clones and leaves some out. The specimen's table records 25,000 or so clones. The TCR sequence derives from a woman between 18 and 75 years old with a cervical HPV16 infection that either progressed to CIN3+ or cleared (not recorded which). The sequenced sample consisted of blood buffy coat. The chain uses TRBV20-1 and TRBJ2-1; TRBD2 agrees at 8 bases. The DNA read from the CDR3 is TGCAGTGCTAGGGTTAGCGGGGACTACAATGAG. Translating gives CSARVSGDYNE. The complete CDR3 protein is CSARVSGDYNEQFF.